These 26 T cell receptor beta chains share one sample of origin, sequenced in a study of blood T cells in healthy people across ages. Next came a second PCR, run for 7 to 11 cycles, which used a sample-barcoded 5' primer along with a J-beta primer mix. TCRdb processed the 5' RACE reads anew with MiXCR; each CDR3 protein has one entry. The repertoire has 1.8 million or so distinct CDR3 sequences, roughly two fifths of them found once; the top ten carry 23%. Sequenced material: blood. The source is a human donor in good health.

The count of this clonotype is one. V gene TRBV12-3 or TRBV12-4 combines with J gene TRBJ1-5, with TRBD1 matching 10 bases. With 6 bases clipped from V and 3 bases from J, the junction kept 5 bases outside the gene matches. The CDR3 sequence is 15 residues long. The DNA of the CDR3 is TGTGCCAGCAGAAAGACAGGGGGCTACAATCAGCCCCAGCATTTT. Protein: CASRKTGGYNQPQHF.

This chain links TRBV6-2 or TRBV6-3 with TRBJ2-5; 8 bases fit TRBD2. Unmatched junction bases numbered 6, after V lost 2 bases and J lost 4 bases. CDR1 and CDR2 from the germline V gene are MNHEY and SVGEGT. The CDR3 has 15 residues. The CDR3 DNA is TGTGCCAGCAGTTACGGGGGCGCGGGAGGAGAGACCCAGTACTTC. Translating gives CASSYGGAGGETQYF.

There are a few counts of this clonotype. The CDR3, as DNA: TGTGCCAACTGGGACGGTTACAATGAGCAGTTCTTC. This codes for CANWDGYNEQFF. The chain has TRBV6-2 or TRBV6-3 and TRBJ2-1; D tentatively reads TRBD1 or TRBD2 (5 bases each). Germline CDR1 MNHEY, CDR2 SVGEGT. Trimming took 10 bases from V and 4 from J, leaving 11 bases between them. The CDR3 totals 12 residues.

The V and J genes are TRBV10-3 and TRBJ2-2; no definite D call. Germline CDR1 reads ENHRY; CDR2 reads SYGVKD. V lost 8 bases to trimming and J lost 0 bases, with 7 bases between them. The CDR3 length is 13 residues. CDR3 bases: TGTGCCATCCAGACACCGAACACCGGGGAGCTGTTTTTT. The encoded protein is CAIQTPNTGELFF.

For this clonotype: This clone may be a read error of a much larger clone one base away. This rearrangement joins TRBV12-3 or TRBV12-4 to TRBJ1-5, with TRBD1 identical over 7 bases. CDR3 length: 14 amino acids. Trimming removed 6 bases from V and 1 base from J; junction bases left unmatched: 3. In DNA form, the CDR3 reads TGTGCCAGCAGGCTGACAGGGAGCAATCAGCCCCAGCATTTT. Translating gives CASRLTGSNQPQHF.

The rearrangement uses TRBV6-5 and TRBJ1-2; tentative D call: TRBD1 (6 bases). Germline values: CDR1 MNHEY, CDR2 SVGAGI. This CDR3 is 14 amino acids long. V lost 6 bases to trimming and J lost 1 base, with 12 bases between them. Here the CDR3 reads CASSHRAHNYGYTF. DNA for the CDR3: TGTGCCAGCAGCCACAGGGCTCATAACTATGGCTACACCTTC.

Only a few counts were recorded for this clonotype. The gene calls are TRBV5-1 and TRBJ2-1; TRBD1 is a possible D gene (7 bases). CDR1 and CDR2 (germline): SGHRS, YFSETQ. This CDR3 has 16 residues. V lost 4 bases to trimming and J lost 1 base, with 15 bases between them. CDR3 sequence (DNA): TGCGCCAGCAGCCGAGACCAGGGGGGTTCCTACAATGAGCAGTTCTTC. Translation: CASSRDQGGSYNEQFF.

Only a few counts were recorded for this clonotype. V and J are TRBV3-1 and TRBJ2-7, with D maybe TRBD1 (7 bases). Germline V gene data show CDR1 as LGHDT and CDR2 as YNNKEL (reference sequence). V dropped 3 bases and J dropped 2 bases, with 23 bases sitting between them. CDR3 length equals 18 residues. In nucleotides, the CDR3 is TGTGCCAGCAGCCATTTGGAATCAGGGGGGATAGCCGCCTACGAGCAGTACTTC. Amino acids: CASSHLESGGIAAYEQYF.

This clonotype was counted a few times. The V call is TRBV11-3, the J call TRBJ2-1; TRBD2 matches 8 bases. Per the germline V gene, CDR1 is SGHNT and CDR2 is YENEEA. This CDR3 contains 15 residues. Germline trimming cut 3 bases from V and 4 bases from J; bases unmatched to any gene: 5. The CDR3 loop is CASSLRRGAYNEQFF. DNA of the CDR3: TGTGCCAGCAGCTTGCGGCGGGGGGCTTACAATGAGCAGTTCTTC.

The chain recombines TRBV12-3 or TRBV12-4 with TRBJ1-2; tentatively, D is TRBD1 (5 bases). Trimming removed 0 bases from V and 8 bases from J, with 13 bases in between. CDR3 length: 14 amino acids. This CDR3 reads CASSLAGTEGGYTF. The CDR3 DNA sequence: TGTGCCAGCAGTTTAGCCGGGACCGAGGGAGGCTACACCTTC.

The V call is TRBV6-6, the J call TRBJ2-3; 7 bases match TRBD2. The CDR3 has 17 residues. With 2 bases clipped from V and 3 bases from J, the junction kept 11 bases outside the gene matches. The germline V gene has CDR1 MNHNY and CDR2 SVGAGI (reference sequence). CDR3 nucleotides: TGTGCCAGCAGTTACACGCCCGCGGGGGTCCTAACAGATACGCAGTATTTT. It yields the protein CASSYTPAGVLTDTQYF.

This clonotype was observed a single time. This chain links TRBV29-1 with TRBJ2-7; D is unresolved. The germline gives CDR1 SQVTM, CDR2 ANQGSEA. V was clipped by 5 bases and J by 9 bases, with 14 bases between them. CDR3 size: 11 residues. The CDR3 protein is CSVMIDLRQYF. CDR3 coding DNA: TGCAGCGTTATGATTGACCTACGGCAGTACTTC.

The chain joins TRBV6-5 to TRBJ2-1, with unresolved D. This CDR3 comprises 12 residues. V lost 10 bases to trimming and J lost 9 bases, with 16 bases between them. Germline V lookup: CDR1 MNHEY, CDR2 SVGAGI. As DNA, the CDR3 is TGTGCCATACGAGAGGTTCATACTGAGCAGTTCTTC. The encoded protein is CAIREVHTEQFF.

This clonotype was counted between two and nine times. The chain couples TRBV7-9 to TRBJ2-5, with TRBD1 matching over 7 bases. The CDR3 sequence is 12 residues long. Germline V lookup: CDR1 SEHNR, CDR2 FQNEAQ (reference sequence). Unmatched junction bases numbered 11, after V lost 6 bases and J lost 13 bases. The CDR3 DNA reads TGTGCCAGCAGTCCAACAGGGGCCACGGGGTACTTC. This codes for CASSPTGATGYF.

The chain is built from TRBV29-1 and TRBJ1-5, with D perhaps TRBD1 (6 bases). Germline V gene data show CDR1 as SQVTM and CDR2 as ANQGSEA. CDR3 length: 13 residues. V was shortened by 6 bases and J by 4 bases, with 13 bases between the two germline ends. Written as DNA, the CDR3 is TGCAGCGTCTCCGACAGGAGGAATCAGCCCCAGCATTTT. This codes for CSVSDRRNQPQHF.

V usage is TRBV10-3 and J usage is TRBJ2-2, with 7 bases aligning to TRBD1. CDR3 length equals 14 residues. Germline loops: CDR1 ENHRY, CDR2 SYGVKD. V was clipped by 10 bases and J by 4 bases; unmatched bases: 9. The CDR3 protein is CANRAGGSTGELFF. The CDR3 bases are TGTGCCAACCGGGCAGGGGGTTCCACCGGGGAGCTGTTTTTT.

The rearrangement joins TRBV6-4 to TRBJ2-1; the D gene is possibly TRBD1 (5 bases). Germline V gives CDR1 MRHNA, CDR2 SNTAGT. The V gene lost 6 bases and the J gene lost 3 bases, with 12 bases spanning the gap. The CDR3 has 14 residues. The CDR3 here is CASSFRALYNEQFF. DNA for the CDR3: TGTGCCAGCAGCTTCAGGGCACTCTACAATGAGCAGTTCTTC.

The rearrangement links TRBV7-2 to TRBJ2-7, with 10 bases identical to TRBD1. Looked up from germline, CDR1 is SGHTA and CDR2 is FQGNSA. The CDR3 runs to 17 residues. V lost 2 bases, J lost 1 base, and 8 bases stayed unmatched. The CDR3 bases are TGTGCCAGCAGCTTAAGGTCGGGACAGGGGCTTTCCTACGAGCAGTACTTC. It yields the protein CASSLRSGQGLSYEQYF.

The chain carries TRBV4-1 and TRBJ2-7; tentatively, D is TRBD2 (6 bases). V shed 1 base and J shed 0 bases, with 13 bases lying between them. Germline loops: CDR1 MGHRA, CDR2 YSYEKL. CDR3 length: 16 residues. CDR3 DNA: TGCGCCAGCAGCCAAGTCGGCGGGGTTAGCTCCTACGAGCAGTACTTC. It codes for CASSQVGGVSSYEQYF.

A few counts support this clonotype. V and J are TRBV4-2 and TRBJ2-7, with 7 bases lining up with TRBD1. The germline V gene encodes CDR1 LGHNA and CDR2 YNFKEQ. CDR3 size: 17 residues. With V trimmed by 2 bases and J by 0 bases, 10 bases remained unmatched. The CDR3 bases are TGTGCCAGCAGCCAACGGACAGGTCCTAAATTCTCCTACGAGCAGTACTTC. Its translation is CASSQRTGPKFSYEQYF.

In its sample, this clonotype was seen many times. The V gene is TRBV7-2, the J gene TRBJ1-1; D uncertain. Germline V CDR1 and CDR2: SGHTA, FQGNSA. The length of the CDR3 is 14 residues. Trimming removed 2 bases from V and 0 bases from J, with 7 bases in between. CDR3 residues: CASSLLMVNTEAFF. The DNA of the CDR3 is TGTGCCAGCAGCTTATTGATGGTGAACACTGAAGCTTTCTTT. The whole variable domain, filled in from reference TRBV7-2 and TRBJ1-1, reads GAGVSQSPSNKVTEKGKDVELRCDPISGHTALYWYRQSLGQGLEFLIYFQGNSAPDKSGLPSDRFSAERTGGSVSTLTIQRTQQEDSAVYLCASSLLMVNTEAFFGQGTRLTVV.

The V call is TRBV6-2 or TRBV6-3, the J call TRBJ1-2; 8 bases line up with TRBD1. The CDR3 sequence is 17 residues long. Germline CDR1 reads MNHEY; CDR2 reads SVGEGT. V shed 6 bases, J shed 4 bases, and the junction held 16 bases outside the gene matches. CDR3 in DNA: TGTGCCAGCAGATCCGGGACAGGCCTCCTGCGAGGCTATGGCTACACCTTC. Translation: CASRSGTGLLRGYGYTF.

This sequence joins TRBV20-1 and TRBJ1-1; 7 nucleotides match TRBD1. This CDR3 has 13 amino acids. The V gene's germline CDR1 is DFQATT and CDR2 SNEGSKA (reference sequence). The J segment lost 1 base and the V segment lost 6 bases, leaving 5 bases of the junction unmatched. The chain's CDR3 is CSAVTGTNTEAFF. In nucleotides, the CDR3 is TGCAGTGCCGTGACAGGGACGAACACTGAAGCTTTCTTT.

This chain uses TRBV20-1 with TRBJ2-7, with D unresolved. Trimming shortened V by 2 bases and J by 3 bases, and 5 bases separated the two germline ends. CDR3 size: 11 residues. Germline values: CDR1 DFQATT, CDR2 SNEGSKA (reference sequence). For the CDR3, the DNA is TGCAGTGCTAGAATTTACTACGAGCAGTACTTC. This codes for CSARIYYEQYF.

The V and J genes are TRBV5-1 and TRBJ2-6, with D perhaps given as TRBD1 or TRBD2 (6 bases each). The germline V gene encodes CDR1 SGHRS and CDR2 YFSETQ. V dropped 5 bases and J dropped 3 bases, with 12 bases sitting between them. This CDR3 region has 15 residues. CDR3 bases: TGCGCCAGCAGATCAAGGGGGGATGGGGCCAACGTCCTGACTTTC. It translates to CASRSRGDGANVLTF.

About this clonotype: A much bigger clone sits one base away, suggesting this may be a read error. The J gene is TRBJ2-5, the V gene TRBV28; D uncertain. Trimming left V 6 bases short and J 1 base short, with 9 bases between. CDR3 length equals 13 residues. Germline CDR1 is MDHEN and CDR2 is SYDVKM. The CDR3 nucleotides are TGTGCCAGCAGCCAAGATATCCAAGAGACCCAGTACTTC. Its translation: CASSQDIQETQYF.